This T cell receptor beta chain was captured by sequencing in a study of blood T cell repertoires in COVID-19. CDR3 length: 14 residues. Germline V gene lookup returns CDR1 MNHEY and CDR2 SVGAGI. Trimming shortened V by 6 bases and J by 1 base, and 11 bases separated the two germline ends. Sequenced by immunoSEQ multiplex PCR; TCRdb stores in-frame clones only, minus some. The table lists some 20,000 clones, 85% to 90% of them singletons, with more than 9.5% in the top ten. The receptor was isolated from a human donor in a cohort sampled during active COVID-19. The chain employs TRBV6-5 and TRBJ2-3; D is possibly TRBD1 (6 bases). Input material: peripheral blood. This CDR3 reads CASREDRRTDTQYF. DNA of the CDR3: TGTGCCAGCAGGGAGGACAGACGCACAGATACGCAGTATTTT.